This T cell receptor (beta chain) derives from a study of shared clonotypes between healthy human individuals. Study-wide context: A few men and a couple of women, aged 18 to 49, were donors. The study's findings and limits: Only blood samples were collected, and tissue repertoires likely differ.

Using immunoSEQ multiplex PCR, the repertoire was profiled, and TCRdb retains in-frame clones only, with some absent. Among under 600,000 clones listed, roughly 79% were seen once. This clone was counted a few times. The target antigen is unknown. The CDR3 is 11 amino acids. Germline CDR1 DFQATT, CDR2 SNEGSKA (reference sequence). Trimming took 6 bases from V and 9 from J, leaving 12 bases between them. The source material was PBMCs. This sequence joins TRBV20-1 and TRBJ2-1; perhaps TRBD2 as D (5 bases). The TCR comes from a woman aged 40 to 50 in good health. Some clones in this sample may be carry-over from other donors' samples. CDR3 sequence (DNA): TGCAGTGCCAAACTTCGGGGTGAGCAGTTCTTC. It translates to CSAKLRGEQFF.